This is a list of T cell receptor beta chains from one sample in a study of T cell responses to AZD1222 COVID-19 vaccine. Generated by immunoSEQ multiplex PCR, the TCRdb table keeps only in-frame clones and is missing some. The sample yields 140,000 or so clones, roughly 93% seen once. Sequences were derived from peripheral blood, sampled after recovery from COVID-19. The receptors shown here come from an adult who had recovered from COVID-19. The CDR3 runs from the conserved cysteine through the conserved F or W. The D gene is left open where the match is weak. Expanded clones are given a class, and other clones once, few, many or no size at all.

CDR3 DNA	CDR3 protein	J gene	V gene	clone size	D gene
TGTGCCAGCAGTGAAGGAGCCGGGGAGCTGTTTTTT	CASSEGAGELFF	TRBJ2-2	TRBV2	.	.
TGTGCCAGCGGCCGGACTAGCGGGAGCAATGAGCAGTTCTTC	CASGRTSGSNEQFF	TRBJ2-1	TRBV6-4	.	TRBD2
TGTGCCAGCAGTGAATTTGAATCCTACGAGCAGTACTTC	CASSEFESYEQYF	TRBJ2-7	TRBV6-1	.	.
TGCAGCGTAGAACAGGGGCACGAGCAGTACTTC	CSVEQGHEQYF	TRBJ2-7	TRBV29-1	.	TRBD1
TGTGCCAGCAGTCGGGGAGGGGGAAGAAATGAGCAGTTCTTC	CASSRGGGRNEQFF	TRBJ2-1	TRBV2	.	.
TGCGCCAGCAGTGAGTCGGGCAGGGGGCAATTTGAAGCTTTCTTT	CASSESGRGQFEAFF	TRBJ1-1	TRBV10-1	.	TRBD1
TGTGCCAGTAGTACTTACCAGTCCCCATTCCAAGAGACCCAGTACTTC	CASSTYQSPFQETQYF	TRBJ2-5	TRBV19	.	.
TGTGCCAGCAGTTTTGGGGGGGCGGGACAGGGCCACTATGGCTACACCTTC	CASSFGGAGQGHYGYTF	TRBJ1-2	TRBV28	.	TRBD1
TGTGCCAGCAGCTTGGCCGTCGGGGTAAGGAACACTGAAGCTTTCTTT	CASSLAVGVRNTEAFF	TRBJ1-1	TRBV5-6	.	.
TGTGCCAGCAGTACCTTCTTGACTAGCGGGGAGGTCCATGAGCAGTTCTTC	CASSTFLTSGEVHEQFF	TRBJ2-1	TRBV6-2/TRBV6-3	.	TRBD2
TGTGCCAGCAGTTGGACAGGGAGGGACAATCAGCCCCAGCATTTT	CASSWTGRDNQPQHF	TRBJ1-5	TRBV28	once	TRBD1
TGTGCCAGCACCGGGAGGGGAGGAAGAGTCTCCTACGAGCAGTACTTC	CASTGRGGRVSYEQYF	TRBJ2-7	TRBV28	.	TRBD2
TGTGCCAGCAGCTTAGGCTCGTATCAGCCCCAGCATTTT	CASSLGSYQPQHF	TRBJ1-5	TRBV7-2	.	.
TGTGCCAGCAGGCAGGTCCTAGGGGATCAGCCCCAGCATTTT	CASRQVLGDQPQHF	TRBJ1-5	TRBV27	.	.
TGTGCCAGCAGCTTCCGGGACGGGAATAATTCACCCCTCCACTTT	CASSFRDGNNSPLHF	TRBJ1-6	TRBV5-8	.	.
TGTGCCAGCAGCTTCCAGCGGGAGTTTTCAGATACGCAGTATTTT	CASSFQREFSDTQYF	TRBJ2-3	TRBV5-4	.	TRBD2
TGTGCCAGCAGATCAGTTTTCTACGGGGCCAACGTCCTGACTTTC	CASRSVFYGANVLTF	TRBJ2-6	TRBV27	.	.
TGTGCCAGCAGCCAAGCCGGCAGCTACGAGCAGTACTTC	CASSQAGSYEQYF	TRBJ2-7	TRBV3-1/TRBV3-2	few	.
TGTGCCAGCAGCGGTGTGACCGGGACTTATGGAAACACCATATATTTT	CASSGVTGTYGNTIYF	TRBJ1-3	TRBV7-9	.	.
TGTGCCAGCAGTCTTCTCTACGAGCAGTACTTC	CASSLLYEQYF	TRBJ2-7	TRBV6-5	.	.
TGTGCCAGCAGTCCGTACGGCGCGAACACCGGGGAGCTGTTTTTT	CASSPYGANTGELFF	TRBJ2-2	TRBV6-5	.	.
TGTGCCAGTAGTATAGGGCCGAACACCGGGGAGCTGTTTTTT	CASSIGPNTGELFF	TRBJ2-2	TRBV19	.	.
TGTGCCAGCCGATACCCTGCAACTAATGAAAAACTGTTTTTT	CASRYPATNEKLFF	TRBJ1-4	TRBV28	.	.
TGTGCCAGCAGCCCGCCTTCGGCGACCCAGTACTTC	CASSPPSATQYF	TRBJ2-5	TRBV28	.	.
TGTGCCAGCAGTTCGCGGACAGGTCCATTGACTGAAGCTTTCTTT	CASSSRTGPLTEAFF	TRBJ1-1	TRBV6-5	.	TRBD1
TGTGCCAGCTCAGGCCGACTAGACACAGATACGCAGTATTTT	CASSGRLDTDTQYF	TRBJ2-3	TRBV18	.	.
TGTGCCAGCAGAATCGATTCGACAGGGGGCATGGCTTTCTTT	CASRIDSTGGMAFF	TRBJ1-1	TRBV28	.	TRBD1
TGTGCCAGCTCACCACGGGAGGTTGGTCGATACGAGCAGTACTTC	CASSPREVGRYEQYF	TRBJ2-7	TRBV18	.	.
TGTGCCAGCAGCTTGGCCGGGGGCAGTCTTAACGGCTACACCTTC	CASSLAGGSLNGYTF	TRBJ1-2	TRBV5-5	once	.
TGTGCCAGCAGTTTAGGGGACAGCCAAGAGACCCAGTACTTC	CASSLGDSQETQYF	TRBJ2-5	TRBV28	.	TRBD1
TGTGCCAGCAGCTTACTCGCGGGGAACACTGAAGCTTTCTTT	CASSLLAGNTEAFF	TRBJ1-1	TRBV7-2	.	.
TGTGCCAGCAGCTTAACACTAGCGGGACTCACCGGGGAGCTGTTTTTT	CASSLTLAGLTGELFF	TRBJ2-2	TRBV7-3	once	TRBD2
TGCAGTGCTAGTTGGTCGCGCGATTCACCCCTCCACTTT	CSASWSRDSPLHF	TRBJ1-6	TRBV20-1	.	.
TGTGCCTCCCTGCAGTTTTTGCCTGATCAAATGAACACTGAAGCTTTCTTT	CASLQFLPDQMNTEAFF	TRBJ1-1	TRBV28	.	.
TGCGCCAGCAGCCAAGTGGGGACAGGGGGACTAAACTACGAGCAGTACTTC	CASSQVGTGGLNYEQYF	TRBJ2-7	TRBV4-1	.	TRBD1
TGTGCCAGCAGTTTATCAATGCAGTACGATCAGCCCCAGCATTTT	CASSLSMQYDQPQHF	TRBJ1-5	TRBV27	few	.
TGTGCCAGCAATACTGGGGGACAGCAGTATAATTCACCCCTCCACTTT	CASNTGGQQYNSPLHF	TRBJ1-6	TRBV2	.	TRBD1
TGTGCCAGCAGCCCCGACAGGGGGCGAGGCGACACTGAAGCTTTCTTT	CASSPDRGRGDTEAFF	TRBJ1-1	TRBV11-2	.	TRBD1
TGTGCCAGTAGTATATTCTGGGACACTGAAGCTTTCTTT	CASSIFWDTEAFF	TRBJ1-1	TRBV19	.	.
TGTGCCGGCTGGGGTGCCGGGGAGCTGTTTTTT	CAGWGAGELFF	TRBJ2-2	TRBV7-9	.	.
TGTGCCAGCAGCTTACTGGAGGGCACCGGGGAGCTGTTTTTT	CASSLLEGTGELFF	TRBJ2-2	TRBV7-3	.	.
TGTGCCAGCAGCCCGGGCCCAAGCTCCTACAATGAGCAGTTCTTC	CASSPGPSSYNEQFF	TRBJ2-1	TRBV5-4	.	.
TGTGCCAGCACCTTGGGAGGACGCGGTGATGGCTACACCTTC	CASTLGGRGDGYTF	TRBJ1-2	TRBV5-4	.	.
TGTGCCAGCAGTGACAGGAACTACGAGCAGTACTTC	CASSDRNYEQYF	TRBJ2-7	TRBV2	.	.
TGTGCCAGCAGCCCTCAGGGGGACCCACTCATCGCTGAAGCTTTCTTT	CASSPQGDPLIAEAFF	TRBJ1-1	TRBV9	.	TRBD1
TGTGCCAGCAGCTTAATAGGGAGGTCGGTAGCCTTCAAAAACATTCAGTACTTC	CASSLIGRSVAFKNIQYF	TRBJ2-4	TRBV7-9	.	.
TGTGCCAGCACGCAGGGACAGGGAACCTACGAGCAGTACTTC	CASTQGQGTYEQYF	TRBJ2-7	TRBV3-1/TRBV3-2	.	TRBD1
TGTGCCATTATGACAGTATCCTACGAGCAGTACTTC	CAIMTVSYEQYF	TRBJ2-7	TRBV6-5	.	.
TGTGCCAGCAGTTTTTCCGGGACGTACAATGAGCAGTTCTTC	CASSFSGTYNEQFF	TRBJ2-1	TRBV28	.	.
TGCGCCAGCAGCCACCCCCTCGCCTCCCTCTCCTACAATGAGCAGTTCTTC	CASSHPLASLSYNEQFF	TRBJ2-1	TRBV4-1	once	.
TGTGCCAGCAGTTTATCGGGGGATTACGGCAATCAGCCCCAGCATTTT	CASSLSGDYGNQPQHF	TRBJ1-5	TRBV28	.	.
TGTGCCAGCAGCGTACAGGGGGCGGGTTCACCCCTCCACTTT	CASSVQGAGSPLHF	TRBJ1-6	TRBV7-9	.	TRBD1
TGTGCCAGTAGTCCACTCGGGACAGCGCCCCGGAGTTCCGAGCAGTACTTC	CASSPLGTAPRSSEQYF	TRBJ2-7	TRBV19	.	TRBD1
TGTGGCAATATCACCCACAATGATAGCAATCAGCCCCAGCATTTT	CGNITHNDSNQPQHF	TRBJ1-5	TRBV28	.	.
TGTGCCAGCAGTGTGCCAGGGTGGAGTTCCTATGGCTACACCTTC	CASSVPGWSSYGYTF	TRBJ1-2	TRBV2	.	.
TGTGCCAGCAGCCAACGGAACGGCCCGCTCCACTTT	CASSQRNGPLHF	TRBJ1-6	TRBV3-1/TRBV3-2	.	.
TGTGCCAGCAGTTTAGGTTTGGGGTACGAGCAGTACTTC	CASSLGLGYEQYF	TRBJ2-7	TRBV12-3/TRBV12-4	.	.